This T cell receptor beta chain was obtained from a study of cytotoxic CD8 clonotypes in ibrutinib-treated CLL. Overall study: Responses comprised around 24 partial and 2 complete; at median about 68 months, about 14 remained remitted and about 12 progressed.

The length of the CDR3 is 16 residues. Losses at the gene ends were 2 bases for V and 5 bases for J; bases not matched to a gene: 7. The germline V gene encodes CDR1 LNHNV and CDR2 YYDKDF (reference sequence). TCRdb's copy holds only in-frame clones and misses some; the assay was immunoSEQ multiplex PCR. Here the sample spans approximately 200,000 clones, approximately 68% being singletons. The TCR comes from a human donor with chronic lymphocytic leukemia. The chain joins TRBV15 to TRBJ1-4, with 8 bases that match TRBD1. The specimen comprised PBMCs, sampled after 24 months of ibrutinib treatment. CDR3: CATSRSRDRTNEKLFF. The CDR3 nucleotides read TGTGCCACCAGCAGATCCCGGGACAGGACGAATGAAAAACTGTTTTTT.